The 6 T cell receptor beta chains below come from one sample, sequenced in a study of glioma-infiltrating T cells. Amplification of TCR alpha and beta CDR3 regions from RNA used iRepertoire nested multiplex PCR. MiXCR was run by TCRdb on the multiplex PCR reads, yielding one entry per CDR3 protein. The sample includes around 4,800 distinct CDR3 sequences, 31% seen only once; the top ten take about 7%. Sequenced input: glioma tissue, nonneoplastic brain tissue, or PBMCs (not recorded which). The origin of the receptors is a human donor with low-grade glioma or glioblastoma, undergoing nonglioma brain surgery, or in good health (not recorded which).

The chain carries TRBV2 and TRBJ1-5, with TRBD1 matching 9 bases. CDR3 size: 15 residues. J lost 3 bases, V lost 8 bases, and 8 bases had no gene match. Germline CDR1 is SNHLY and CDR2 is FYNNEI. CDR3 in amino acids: CASWGGTGNNQPQHF. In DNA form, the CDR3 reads TGTGCCAGCTGGGGGGGGACAGGGAACAATCAGCCCCAGCATTTT. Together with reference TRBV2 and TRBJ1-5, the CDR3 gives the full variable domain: EPEVTQTPSHQVTQMGQEVILRCVPISNHLYFYWYRQILGQKVEFLVSFYNNEISEKSEIFDDQFSVERPDGSNFTLKIRSTKLEDSAMYFCASWGGTGNNQPQHFGDGTRLSIL.

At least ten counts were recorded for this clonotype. The CDR3 spells CASSREGPGEQYF. The CDR3, as DNA: TGTGCCAGCAGCCGTGAAGGACCCGGCGAGCAGTACTTC. The chain employs TRBV3-1 and TRBJ2-7; D unclear. The V end lost 4 bases, the J end lost 6 bases, and 13 bases lay between the germline ends. This CDR3 has 13 amino acids. Per the germline V gene, CDR1 is LGHDT and CDR2 is YNNKEL (reference sequence).

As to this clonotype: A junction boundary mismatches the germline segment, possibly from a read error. CDR3 in amino acids: CASRTQNTKAFF. For the CDR3, the DNA is TGTGCCAGCCGTACACAGAACACTAAAGCTTTCTTT. V and J are TRBV28 and TRBJ1-1; D gene unclear. Germline-derived CDR1 and CDR2 are MDHEN and SYDVKM. CDR3 length: 12 residues.

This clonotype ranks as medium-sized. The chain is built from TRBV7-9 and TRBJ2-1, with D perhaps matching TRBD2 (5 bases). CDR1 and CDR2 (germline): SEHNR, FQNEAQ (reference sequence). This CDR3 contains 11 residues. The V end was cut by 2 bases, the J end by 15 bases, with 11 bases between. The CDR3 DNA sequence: TGTGCCAGCAGCTTACCACGGGATCCGTTCTTC. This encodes CASSLPRDPFF.

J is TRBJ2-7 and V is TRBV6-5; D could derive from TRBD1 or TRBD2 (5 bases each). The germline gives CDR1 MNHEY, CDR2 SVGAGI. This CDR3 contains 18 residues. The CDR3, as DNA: TGTGTCAGCAGTGAAGTGCCGACGGGACCGGTGGGCTCCTACGAGCAGTACGTC. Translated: CVSSEVPTGPVGSYEQYV.

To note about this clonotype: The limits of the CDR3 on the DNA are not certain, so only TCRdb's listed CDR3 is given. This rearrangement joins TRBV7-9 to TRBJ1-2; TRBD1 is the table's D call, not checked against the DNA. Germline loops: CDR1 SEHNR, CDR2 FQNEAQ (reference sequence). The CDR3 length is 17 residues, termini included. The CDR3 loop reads CASSLPQWGGGAYGHTF.